This T cell receptor (beta chain) was recovered during a study of cytomegalovirus exposure and HLA in healthy donors. Study outcomes and limitations: Sequencing likely generated an artifact that appeared as a cluster of highly shared sequence variants.

The CDR3 contains 15 residues. Germline CDR1 reads LNHDA; CDR2 reads SQIVND (reference sequence). V was pared by 3 bases and J by 6 bases, with 5 bases of the junction left unmatched. The PCR contained 60 Vbeta and 13 Jbeta primers. The protocol was immunoSEQ multiplex PCR, while the TCRdb copy is restricted to in-frame clones and leaves out a portion. Of around 100,000 clones listed, about 82% were seen once; the top ten hold 7.3%. As regards this clone: Its matching antigen is unknown.

The chain carries TRBV19 and TRBJ2-1; 10 nucleotides align to TRBD2. Sequencing was performed on PBMCs. The receptor comes from a man aged 25-45 years in good health and CMV-seronegative. The CDR3 loop is CASSIIAGGFNEQFF. CDR3 bases: TGTGCCAGTAGTATCATAGCGGGGGGATTCAATGAGCAGTTCTTC.